The 27 T cell receptor beta chains listed next were all sequenced from one sample in a study of graft-versus-host responses after intestinal transplantation. The data were produced by immunoSEQ multiplex PCR, yet TCRdb's version contains in-frame clones alone and is incomplete. The table has 90,000 to 120,000 clones, roughly 87% seen once. What these receptors recognize is not known. This specimen was unstimulated CD4+ T cells sorted from spleen or lymph node cells, taken before transplant. The receptor source for this set is a human donor who was the organ donor for an intestinal transplant.

The rearrangement links TRBV6-1 to TRBJ2-5; D is undetermined. Germline V gives CDR1 MNHNS, CDR2 SASEGT. The CDR3 has 11 residues. V was shortened by 6 bases and J by 5 bases, with 7 bases between the two germline ends. This CDR3 reads CASRAFETQYF. CDR3 nucleotides: TGTGCCAGCAGGGCTTTCGAGACCCAGTACTTC.

This clone has only one observation. This rearrangement joins TRBV7-2 to TRBJ1-2; 8 positions match TRBD1. Germline loops: CDR1 SGHTA, CDR2 FQGNSA. J was trimmed by 0 bases and V by 5 bases; bases with no gene match: 11. The CDR3 contains 17 residues. CDR3 sequence: CASSPGGTGPSNYGYTF. DNA of the CDR3: TGTGCCAGCAGCCCCGGAGGGACAGGCCCTTCTAACTATGGCTACACCTTC.

This clone was detected only once. This chain connects TRBV5-6 to TRBJ2-5, with 8 bases identical to TRBD2. The CDR3 has 15 residues. Germline trimming cut 4 bases from V and 5 bases from J; bases unmatched to any gene: 10. Germline V gene data show CDR1 as SGHDT and CDR2 as YYEEEE. CDR3 residues: CASSDGTRLVETQYF. CDR3 nucleotide sequence: TGTGCCAGCAGCGACGGGACTAGACTCGTGGAGACCCAGTACTTC.

The V and J genes are TRBV6-5 and TRBJ1-1; 8 bases fit TRBD1. V shed 0 bases and J 9 bases; nucleotides not matched to a gene: 6. From germline, CDR1 is MNHEY and CDR2 SVGAGI. This CDR3 is built from 14 residues. The CDR3 region is CASSYSQGQAKAFF. DNA for the CDR3: TGTGCCAGCAGTTACTCGCAGGGACAGGCGAAAGCTTTCTTT.

This clone was counted a few times. This sequence joins TRBV19 and TRBJ2-3; 7 positions agree with TRBD2. From germline, CDR1 is LNHDA and CDR2 SQIVND (reference sequence). V lost 5 bases and J lost 4; bases outside the gene matches: 12. The CDR3 covers 16 residues. The CDR3 reads CASSGYIGLDPDTQYF. The CDR3 DNA reads TGTGCCAGTAGTGGATATATAGGACTAGATCCAGATACGCAGTATTTT.

This clone was counted between two and nine times. The V gene is TRBV7-2, the J gene TRBJ2-1; weak D call: TRBD1 (5 bases). The ends were cut back, 6 bases at V and 7 bases at J, with 16 bases in the middle. CDR1 and CDR2 from the germline V gene are SGHTA and FQGNSA. There are 14 residues in the CDR3. CDR3 sequence: CASSYDSRANEQFF. In nucleotides, the CDR3 is TGTGCCAGCAGTTACGACAGCCGCGCGAATGAGCAGTTCTTC.

The V and J genes are TRBV27 and TRBJ2-5, with 13 positions matching TRBD2. The J call could be wrong; TRBJ2-7 is a better fit for the DNA end. Germline assignment: CDR1 MNHEY and CDR2 SMNVEV (reference sequence). The CDR3 covers 16 residues. The CDR3 DNA follows: TGTGCCAGCAGTTTATCGGGACTAGCGGGAAGGTACGAGCAGTACTTC. This sequence encodes CASSLSGLAGRYEQYF.

The chain links TRBV29-1 to TRBJ1-1; D gene uncertain. Trimming left V 4 bases short and J 1 base short, with 13 bases between. Germline-derived CDR1 and CDR2 are SQVTM and ANQGSEA. The CDR3 is 14 residues long. Here the CDR3 DNA reads TGCAGCGTTGTGCCCAGGTTAGCGAACACTGAAGCTTTCTTT. Its protein product is CSVVPRLANTEAFF. Filled out from reference TRBV29-1 and TRBJ1-1, the complete variable domain reads SAVISQKPSRDICQRGTSLTIQCQVDSQVTMMFWYRQQPGQSLTLIATANQGSEATYESGFVIDKFPISRPNLTFSTLTVSNMSPEDSSIYLCSVVPRLANTEAFFGQGTRLTVV.

This chain uses TRBV27 with TRBJ1-1; 7 positions match TRBD1. Unmatched junction bases numbered 8, after V lost 0 bases and J lost 4 bases. This CDR3 has 16 amino acids. Germline-derived CDR1 and CDR2 are MNHEY and SMNVEV (reference sequence). The CDR3 coding sequence is TGTGCCAGCAGTTTATCAAAGGGGGCGAGGACCACTGAAGCTTTCTTT. It specifies CASSLSKGARTTEAFF.

The rearrangement joins TRBV19 to TRBJ2-3; 7 bases line up with TRBD2. Germline lookup yields CDR1 LNHDA and CDR2 SQIVND (reference sequence). The V gene end was trimmed by 7 bases and the J gene end by 0 bases; junction bases not matched to a gene: 13. This CDR3 is 17 amino acids long. CDR3 coding DNA: TGTGCCAGTAACTATGGGCTAGCGGATACTAGCACAGATACGCAGTATTTT. This codes for CASNYGLADTSTDTQYF.

This chain connects TRBV7-2 to TRBJ1-1; unclear D gene. V lost 1 base and J 1 base, leaving 4 bases between the germline ends. Germline-derived CDR1 and CDR2 are SGHTA and FQGNSA. The CDR3 totals 13 residues. Here the CDR3 DNA reads TGTGCCAGCAGCTTAGAAAGGAACACTGAAGCTTTCTTT. Amino acid sequence: CASSLERNTEAFF.

This clone appeared a single time. CDR3 DNA: TGCGCCAGCGGCCCCATGGAGAGCACTGAAGCTTTCTTT. This encodes CASGPMESTEAFF. This chain joins TRBV5-1 and TRBJ1-1; D gene ambiguous. Germline CDR1 and CDR2: SGHRS and YFSETQ. V was trimmed by 7 bases and J by 4 bases, leaving 14 bases between them. This CDR3 is built from 13 residues.

The V gene is TRBV6-5, the J gene TRBJ2-5, with 14 bases aligning to TRBD2. Germline V gives CDR1 MNHEY, CDR2 SVGAGI. V dropped 5 bases and J dropped 5; count of bases not matched to a gene: 4. This CDR3 comprises 15 residues. The CDR3 loop reads CASSKGLAGAETQYF. The CDR3 coding sequence is TGTGCCAGCAGTAAGGGACTAGCGGGAGCTGAGACCCAGTACTTC.

The chain links TRBV7-9 to TRBJ2-3, with D tentatively TRBD2 (6 bases). Germline loops: CDR1 SEHNR, CDR2 FQNEAQ (reference sequence). The CDR3 totals 15 residues. V lost 1 base, J lost 1 base, and 9 bases lay in between. The CDR3 spells CASSLGGTRTDTQYF. As DNA, the CDR3 is TGTGCCAGCAGCTTAGGCGGGACCCGCACAGATACGCAGTATTTT. Together with reference TRBV7-9 and TRBJ2-3, the CDR3 gives the full variable domain: DTGVSQNPRHKITKRGQNVTFRCDPISEHNRLYWYRQTLGQGPEFLTYFQNEAQLEKSRLLSDRFSAERPKGSFSTLEIQRTEQGDSAMYLCASSLGGTRTDTQYFGPGTRLTVL.

This clone has just a few counts. The rearrangement joins TRBV19 to TRBJ1-1; perhaps TRBD1 as D (5 bases). The ends were cut back, 4 bases at V and 0 bases at J, with 9 bases in the middle. There are 14 residues in the CDR3. Looked up from germline, CDR1 is LNHDA and CDR2 is SQIVND (reference sequence). The DNA of the CDR3 is TGTGCCAGTAGTACACAGGTCTTGAACACTGAAGCTTTCTTT. Translated, it gives CASSTQVLNTEAFF.

The CDR3 reads CASSGDRGGTQYF. The CDR3 DNA follows: TGTGCCAGCAGTGGGGACCGGGGGGGTACGCAGTATTTT. The chain uses TRBV6-1 and TRBJ2-3; TRBD2 matches 8 bases. This CDR3 comprises 13 residues. Germline V gives CDR1 MNHNS, CDR2 SASEGT. V lost 4 bases and J lost 8; bases outside the gene matches: 5.

The genes are TRBV27 and TRBJ2-7; tentatively, D is TRBD1 (5 bases). The CDR3 covers 15 residues. V shed 0 bases and J shed 6 bases, with 15 bases lying between them. In germline, CDR1 is MNHEY, CDR2 SMNVEV (reference sequence). For the CDR3, the DNA is TGTGCCAGCAGTTTATCCAGGGTTAGGCCGGTCGAGCAGTACTTC. Its protein is CASSLSRVRPVEQYF.

This clone was picked up one time. The rearrangement links TRBV28 to TRBJ2-5; 10 bases are shared with TRBD1. The germline gives CDR1 MDHEN, CDR2 SYDVKM. The CDR3 runs to 17 residues. Trimming took 4 bases from V and 5 from J; bases not matched to a gene: 13. The chain's CDR3 is CASSSNPWTGGRETQYF. CDR3 bases: TGTGCCAGCAGTTCCAACCCTTGGACAGGGGGGAGGGAGACCCAGTACTTC.

This chain uses TRBV2 with TRBJ2-6; D unclear. The CDR3 loop spans 15 amino acids. Deletions cut 5 bases from V and 0 bases from J, with 8 bases between. CDR1 and CDR2 from the germline V gene are SNHLY and FYNNEI. CDR3 residues: CASSSTVSGANVLTF. CDR3 DNA sequence: TGTGCCAGCAGTTCAACAGTCTCTGGGGCCAACGTCCTGACTTTC.

The chain uses TRBV6-1 and TRBJ1-5, with D perhaps TRBD1 (5 bases). Between the trimmed V and J ends, which lost 5 bases and 4 bases, there was a span of 9 bases. The germline V gene encodes CDR1 MNHNS and CDR2 SASEGT. The CDR3 has 13 residues. CDR3 protein: CASSPDRNQPQHF. CDR3 in DNA: TGTGCCAGCAGTCCCGACAGAAATCAGCCCCAGCATTTT.

The chain joins TRBV2 to TRBJ2-7, with D maybe TRBD2 (5 bases). The CDR3 spans 13 residues. The germline CDR1 and CDR2 sequences are SNHLY and FYNNEI. V lost 6 bases, J lost 3 bases, and 12 bases lay in between. The CDR3 loop reads CASSAGVYYEQYF. In nucleotides, the CDR3 is TGTGCCAGCAGCGCCGGGGTCTACTACGAGCAGTACTTC.

This clone was picked up one time. The chain is built from TRBV9 and TRBJ2-7, with D tentatively TRBD1 or TRBD2 (5 bases each). This CDR3 comprises 14 residues. CDR1 SGDLS and CDR2 YYNGEE come from the germline V gene. The V and J ends lost 0 bases and 3 bases respectively, with 10 bases between them. The CDR3 coding sequence is TGTGCCAGCAGCGTAGCGTGGGGGAGCTACGAGCAGTACTTC. This gives the protein CASSVAWGSYEQYF.

The chain employs TRBV19 and TRBJ2-1; 7 nucleotides line up with TRBD2. The CDR3 is 15 residues long. The V and J ends lost 6 bases and 0 bases, in that order; junction bases with no gene match: 5. The germline V gene encodes CDR1 LNHDA and CDR2 SQIVND (reference sequence). The CDR3: CASRERGSSYNEQFF. In nucleotides, the CDR3 is TGTGCCAGTAGAGAGCGGGGTAGCTCCTACAATGAGCAGTTCTTC.

The V gene is TRBV28, the J gene TRBJ1-5, with 9 bases fitting TRBD1. CDR3 length: 15 residues. The germline CDR1 and CDR2 sequences are MDHEN and SYDVKM. V was pared by 3 bases and J by 3 bases, with 3 bases of the junction left unmatched. CDR3 amino acids: CASSFGDRVNQPQHF. The CDR3 DNA sequence: TGTGCCAGCAGTTTTGGGGACAGGGTCAATCAGCCCCAGCATTTT.

Here the CDR3 DNA reads TGTGCCAGCAGCGTAGCTCAGGGGTTCCAAGAGACCCAGTACTTC. Translation: CASSVAQGFQETQYF. The genes are TRBV9 and TRBJ2-5; TRBD1 might be the D (6 bases). Between the trimmed V and J ends, which lost 0 bases and 1 base, there was a span of 10 bases. There are 15 residues in the CDR3. Germline V gene sequence: CDR1 SGDLS, CDR2 YYNGEE.

The chain links TRBV27 to TRBJ2-1, with TRBD2 matching over 8 bases. This CDR3 contains 17 residues. J was trimmed by 4 bases and V by 4 bases; bases with no gene match: 12. The germline V gene has CDR1 MNHEY and CDR2 SMNVEV (reference sequence). The CDR3 DNA reads TGTGCCAGCAGTTCGATCCCGACTAGCGCGAGGTACAATGAGCAGTTCTTC. It specifies CASSSIPTSARYNEQFF.

V and J are TRBV6-5 and TRBJ2-5; 7 bases match TRBD2. This CDR3 has 16 amino acids. In germline, CDR1 is MNHEY, CDR2 SVGAGI. Unmatched junction bases numbered 8, after V lost 0 bases and J lost 4 bases. The CDR3 sequence: CASSYSKRTRGETQYF. The CDR3 nucleotides are TGTGCCAGCAGTTACTCGAAACGGACTAGGGGAGAGACCCAGTACTTC.